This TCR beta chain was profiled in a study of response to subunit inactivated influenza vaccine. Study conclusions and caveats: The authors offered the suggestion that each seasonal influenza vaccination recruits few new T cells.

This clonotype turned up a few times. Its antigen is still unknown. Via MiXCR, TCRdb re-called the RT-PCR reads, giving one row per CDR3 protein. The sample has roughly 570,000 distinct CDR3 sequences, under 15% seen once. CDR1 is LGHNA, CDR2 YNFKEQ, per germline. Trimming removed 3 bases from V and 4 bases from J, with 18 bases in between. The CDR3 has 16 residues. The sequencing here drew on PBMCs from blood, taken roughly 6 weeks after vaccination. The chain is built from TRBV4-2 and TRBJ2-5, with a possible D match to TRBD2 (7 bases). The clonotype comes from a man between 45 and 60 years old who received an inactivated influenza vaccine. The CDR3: CASSHLPGGGGETQYF. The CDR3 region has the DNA TGTGCCAGCAGCCACCTACCCGGGGGCGGGGGAGAGACCCAGTACTTC.